Listed here are 9 T cell receptor beta chains from one sample, sequenced in a study of blood T cell repertoires in COVID-19. The assay was immunoSEQ multiplex PCR, and TCRdb's table has in-frame clones only and misses some. This sample has 190,000 or so clones, with about 86% found just once. The sequenced sample consisted of PBMCs or T cells enriched from blood (not recorded which). The receptors stem from a woman aged 30 to 39 who had been exposed to COVID-19.

The chain recombines TRBV30 with TRBJ1-1; D is possibly TRBD1 (5 bases). Germline V lookup: CDR1 GTSNPN, CDR2 SVGIG (reference sequence). V was cut by 2 bases and J by 3 bases, with 19 bases left in between. The CDR3 is 16 residues long. The CDR3 sequence: CAWSKVVGGGHTEAFF. CDR3 sequence (DNA): TGTGCCTGGAGTAAGGTTGTGGGCGGGGGACACACTGAAGCTTTCTTT.

The J gene is TRBJ2-7, the V gene TRBV2; TRBD1 agrees at 9 bases. Germline V gene sequence: CDR1 SNHLY, CDR2 FYNNEI. CDR3 size: 15 residues. V was clipped by 10 bases and J by 0 bases; unmatched bases: 10. CDR3 residues: CAILRGTGLSYEQYF. Here the CDR3 DNA reads TGTGCCATCCTGCGTGGGACAGGGCTCTCCTACGAGCAGTACTTC.

The chain recombines TRBV11-2 with TRBJ2-3; tentatively, D is TRBD1 (6 bases). V lost 5 bases and J 0 bases, leaving 15 bases between the germline ends. This CDR3 has 16 residues. Per the germline V gene, CDR1 is SGHAT and CDR2 is FQNNGV. CDR3 sequence: CASSRTAQTSTDTQYF. For the CDR3, the DNA is TGTGCCAGCAGCCGGACAGCGCAAACTAGCACAGATACGCAGTATTTT.

The chain links TRBV6-5 to TRBJ1-1; TRBD1 might be the D (6 bases). The CDR3 is made up of 14 amino acids. V was cut by 8 bases and J by 3 bases, with 16 bases left in between. The germline CDR1 and CDR2 sequences are MNHEY and SVGAGI. The CDR3 bases are TGTGCCAGCGGGACAAGGGAGAGGGACACTGAAGCTTTCTTT. This sequence encodes CASGTRERDTEAFF.

This rearrangement joins TRBV28 to TRBJ2-4; a weak D match, TRBD1 (6 bases). This CDR3 has 15 residues. CDR1 and CDR2 (germline): MDHEN, SYDVKM. Deletions cut 3 bases from V and 3 bases from J, with 12 bases between. The CDR3 bases are TGTGCCAGCAGTTTGCTGACAGGAAACAAAAACATTCAGTACTTC. As protein: CASSLLTGNKNIQYF.

V usage is TRBV10-3 and J usage is TRBJ2-2, with 7 bases lining up with TRBD1. This CDR3 has 15 amino acids. Germline-derived CDR1 and CDR2 are ENHRY and SYGVKD. The ends lost 6 bases at V and 4 bases at J; junction bases unmatched: 8. The CDR3 nucleotides are TGTGCCATCAGCCTCGGACAGGTCAGCACCGGGGAGCTGTTTTTT. Protein product: CAISLGQVSTGELFF.

This clone was found once. V and J are TRBV5-1 and TRBJ2-4; 7 bases match TRBD2. There are 18 residues in the CDR3. Germline CDR1 and CDR2: SGHRS and YFSETQ. V shed 0 bases and J 2 bases; nucleotides not matched to a gene: 11. CDR3 sequence reads: CASSLGTGLVEPKNIQYF. The CDR3 DNA reads TGCGCCAGCAGCTTGGGTACAGGACTAGTCGAGCCCAAAAACATTCAGTACTTC.

The chain recombines TRBV19 with TRBJ1-1, with TRBD1 as a possible D gene (5 bases). The CDR3 consists of 14 residues. CDR1 and CDR2 from the germline V gene are LNHDA and SQIVND (reference sequence). V was pared by 1 base and J by 9 bases, with 15 bases between. The DNA for the CDR3 is TGTGCCAGTAGTATAGGGATAGGGGCCGGTAAAGCTTTCTTT. As protein: CASSIGIGAGKAFF.

The V call is TRBV10-3, the J call TRBJ2-7, with 10 bases that match TRBD2. J was trimmed by 1 base and V by 6 bases; bases with no gene match: 6. In germline, CDR1 is ENHRY, CDR2 SYGVKD. The CDR3 contains 15 residues. The CDR3 coding sequence is TGTGCCATCAGGAACCCTAGCGGGGGTTCCTACGAGCAGTACTTC. Its protein is CAIRNPSGGSYEQYF.